The sequence of this T cell receptor beta chain was determined in a study of blood T cell repertoires in COVID-19. Looking at the study overall: Samples of COVID-19 (acute and convalescent) were obtained from the United States, Italy and Spain. Nucleic acid was either cDNA or gDNA, and it came from T cells, B-cell-depleted T cells, or PBMCs.

The CDR3 contains 14 residues. The germline V gene encodes CDR1 GTSNPN and CDR2 SVGIG (reference sequence). Trimming removed 2 bases at V and 4 bases at J, with 11 bases between. In the source study's methods: Amplifying reference gene primers gave estimates of nucleated cell counts. TCRdb keeps only in-frame clones here, not all; method: immunoSEQ multiplex PCR. V, J and clone size are those of that table, while D and trimming were read from the DNA. The data contain about 210,000 clones, 84% of them singletons. This chain connects TRBV30 to TRBJ2-2; D is possibly TRBD1 (6 bases). This sequence originates from a woman aged 45-65 years with active or convalescent COVID-19. Sequenced sample: peripheral blood. CDR3 bases: TGTGCCTGGAGTAAACAGGGCGGCACCGGGGAGCTGTTTTTT. It specifies CAWSKQGGTGELFF.